This T cell receptor beta chain was sequenced for a study of graft-versus-host responses after intestinal transplantation. Study overall: Transplants given to recipients were multivisceral, liver-intestinal, or isolated intestinal. Tacrolimus and steroids were given for two to four years to all recipients after anti-thymocyte globulin induction. Study-wide results and limits: Elevated graft-versus-host to host-versus-graft clonal ratios in allografts were recorded for patients with graft-donor T cell macrochimerism. Analysis identified GvH clones in recipient marrow, with some appearing first in ileum or blood.

Remarks on this clone: What it binds is not known.

Sequencing used immunoSEQ multiplex PCR; TCRdb keeps in-frame clones, though not all of them. Among about 51,000 clones listed, roughly 90% were seen once. This CDR3 region has 15 residues. In germline, CDR1 is LGHNA, CDR2 YSLEER. The ends lost 1 base at V and 2 bases at J; junction bases unmatched: 1. This sequence was found in a human donor who was the organ donor for an intestinal transplant. This sample comprised unstimulated CD4+ T cells sorted from spleen or lymph node cells, obtained before transplant. The genes are TRBV4-3 and TRBJ2-2; 7 bases line up with TRBD1. CDR3 nucleotides: TGCGCCAGCAGCCAAGGACAGGGAAACACCGGGGAGCTGTTTTTT. It encodes CASSQGQGNTGELFF.